This T cell receptor beta chain was obtained from a study of early T cells in non-severe SARS-CoV-2 infection (dated by TCRdb to the early 2020s). For the wider study: Because TCR sequencing relied on bulk RNA taken from unsorted whole blood, pairing of alpha and beta chains was not possible.

Concerning this clonotype itself: This clone's antigen is unknown. Nothing much larger sits one base from this clone, and base qualities are not available.

The CDR3 runs 17 residues from the cysteine to the phenylalanine. The DNA shown is the 51-base CDR3, in frame from base 1. V and J are truncated by 3 bases and 0 bases respectively, leaving an intervening sequence of 16 bases. The CDR1 and CDR2 encoded by the germline V gene are SGHRS and YFSETQ. A case-control design nested within a healthcare worker cohort in London, UK, was used, with weekly nasopharyngeal swab PCR tests and blood sampling performed. Healthcare workers were enrolled in the week of the UK lockdown, from 23 to 31 March 2020, and were followed every week for up to roughly 15 weeks. The library was obtained by 5' RACE. The sequencer was a NextSeq 500. In the TCR library protocol, unique molecular identifiers were attached to individual cDNA molecules to correct for PCR bias and sequencing error. TCR alpha and beta chains were both sequenced, and the abundances of alpha and beta sequences in each sample were closely correlated with each other. Per the source publication's procedure: Decombinator V4 was used to annotate the V gene, J gene and CDR3 of the TCR sequences. TCRs were defined as expanded if a significant change between any two time points was detected under a Poisson model with p below 0.0001. TCR abundances were normalised to the total number of TCRs sequenced in each sample and reported as counts per million. MAIT TCRs were defined by TRAV1-2 paired with TRAJ12, TRAJ20 or TRAJ33, and iNKT TCRs by TRAV10 paired with TRAJ18. VDJdb, accessed 1 November 2021, was searched for CMV, EBV and SARS-CoV-2 annotated TCRs, with TCRs annotated for multiple antigens excluded. The raw public reads went through TCRdb reprocessing: fastp at Q25, MiXCR clone calling, in-frame beta chains kept. Every entry covers one CDR3 protein and lists the most common genes and DNA from its rows. The V and J calls were not made by the authors but by TCRdb's processing. The sample data list 50,000 or so distinct CDR3 sequences, and roughly an eighth of these were observed just once. The ten biggest clones cover around 9.6% of the sample.

General conclusions and limits of the study: Matching against VDJdb was skewed toward anti-spike CD8 responses, likely underestimated virus-specific expansions, and missed private and CD4 specificities.

The TCR comes from an adult who was a healthcare worker with PCR-confirmed SARS-CoV-2 infection or an uninfected control (not recorded which). The receptor chain draws on TRBV5-1 and TRBJ1-3; 5 matching bases give a weak D call of TRBD1. Sequencing was carried out using whole blood. The DNA is TGCGCCAGCAGCTATCTAGCGGGACCAAACTCTGGAAACACCATATATTTT. This encodes CASSYLAGPNSGNTIYF. Supplemented by the reference TRBV5-1 and TRBJ1-3 proteins around the CDR3, the complete variable domain is KAGVTQTPRYLIKTRGQQVTLSCSPISGHRSVSWYQQTPGQGLQFLFEYFSETQRNKGNFPGRFSGRQFSNSRSEMNVSTLELGDSALYLCASSYLAGPNSGNTIYFGEGSWLTVV.